This is a list of T cell receptor beta chains from one sample in a study of cytomegalovirus exposure and HLA in healthy donors. Sequencing was performed with immunoSEQ multiplex PCR; in TCRdb, only in-frame clones are kept and a portion is missing. Here the sample spans about 84,000 clones, 55% to 65% being singletons. The sample taken for sequencing was PBMCs. The receptors were gathered from a woman in her 40s in good health and CMV-seropositive. The CDR3 runs from the conserved cysteine through the conserved F or W. D genes are given only for firm matches. Expanded clones are given a class, and other clones once, few, many or no size at all.

j_call: TRBJ1-2
d_call: NA
clone_size: NA
v_call: TRBV7-2
cdr3_length: 13
cdr3_nt: TGTGCCAGCAGCCCACACCAGAACTATGGCTACACCTTC
cdr3_aa: CASSPHQNYGYTF

j_call: TRBJ1-1
d_call: NA
clone_size: NA
v_call: TRBV5-1
cdr3_length: 16
cdr3_nt: TGCGCCAGCAGCCAACGACCCGGAGGGGTCGACACTGAAGCTTTCTTT
cdr3_aa: CASSQRPGGVDTEAFF

j_call: TRBJ2-5
d_call: NA
clone_size: NA
v_call: TRBV12-5
cdr3_length: 11
cdr3_nt: TGTGCTAGTGGCTCTAGGGAGACCCAGTACTTC
cdr3_aa: CASGSRETQYF

j_call: TRBJ2-2
d_call: NA
clone_size: few
v_call: TRBV28
cdr3_length: 14
cdr3_nt: TGTGCCAGCAACCGGGGGTCGAACACCGGGGAGCTGTTTTTT
cdr3_aa: CASNRGSNTGELFF

j_call: TRBJ2-5
d_call: TRBD2
clone_size: NA
v_call: TRBV7-2
cdr3_length: 15
cdr3_nt: TGTGCCAGCAGCTTAGCTTTAGCGGGAGGGGAGACCCAGTACTTC
cdr3_aa: CASSLALAGGETQYF

j_call: TRBJ2-1
d_call: TRBD1
clone_size: few
v_call: TRBV2
cdr3_length: 14
cdr3_nt: TGTGCCAGCAGGGGACAGGGGGTTTACAATGAGCAGTTCTTC
cdr3_aa: CASRGQGVYNEQFF

j_call: TRBJ1-1
d_call: TRBD1
clone_size: NA
v_call: TRBV7-2
cdr3_length: 15
cdr3_nt: TGTGCCAGCAGCTTAAGACAGGGGAGGGGCACTGAAGCTTTCTTT
cdr3_aa: CASSLRQGRGTEAFF

j_call: TRBJ2-7
d_call: TRBD2
clone_size: NA
v_call: TRBV11-2
cdr3_length: 16
cdr3_nt: TGTGCCAGCAGCTTACTGGTGGGGCTAGCGGGGGGCGAGCAGTACTTC
cdr3_aa: CASSLLVGLAGGEQYF

j_call: TRBJ1-1
d_call: TRBD1
clone_size: NA
v_call: TRBV30
cdr3_length: 12
cdr3_nt: TGTGCCTACGAGACAGGGGGTGATGAAGCTTTCTTT
cdr3_aa: CAYETGGDEAFF

j_call: TRBJ2-7
d_call: TRBD1
clone_size: few
v_call: TRBV7-9
cdr3_length: 14
cdr3_nt: TGTGCCAGCAGCTTAGGGACAGGGAGCTACGAGCAGTACTTC
cdr3_aa: CASSLGTGSYEQYF

j_call: TRBJ2-1
d_call: TRBD2
clone_size: once
v_call: TRBV5-1
cdr3_length: 15
cdr3_nt: TGCGCCAGCAGCTTGGGGACTAGCGGATACAATGAGCAGTTCTTC
cdr3_aa: CASSLGTSGYNEQFF

j_call: TRBJ2-3
d_call: NA
clone_size: few
v_call: TRBV5-1
cdr3_length: 16
cdr3_nt: TGCGCCAGCAGCCTTGGTTGGGGCCCGGCGGCAGATACGCAGTATTTT
cdr3_aa: CASSLGWGPAADTQYF

j_call: TRBJ2-1
d_call: NA
clone_size: NA
v_call: TRBV19
cdr3_length: 14
cdr3_nt: TGTGCCAGTACCCCACCTAGTTCAAGAAATGAGCAGTTCTTC
cdr3_aa: CASTPPSSRNEQFF

j_call: TRBJ1-1
d_call: TRBD1
clone_size: NA
v_call: TRBV18
cdr3_length: 14
cdr3_nt: TGTGCCAGCTCACTTAATTCAGGGGGCACTGAAGCTTTCTTT
cdr3_aa: CASSLNSGGTEAFF

j_call: TRBJ2-3
d_call: TRBD2
clone_size: NA
v_call: TRBV2
cdr3_length: 13
cdr3_nt: TGTGCCAGCGGGACTAGCGTGACAGATACGCAGTATTTT
cdr3_aa: CASGTSVTDTQYF

j_call: TRBJ2-5
d_call: NA
clone_size: NA
v_call: TRBV7-2
cdr3_length: 13
cdr3_nt: TGTGCCAGCAGCTTAGTCAGGGAAGAGACCCAGTACTTC
cdr3_aa: CASSLVREETQYF

j_call: TRBJ1-3
d_call: NA
clone_size: NA
v_call: TRBV25-1
cdr3_length: 12
cdr3_nt: TGTGCCAGCAGTTACACGGGAAACACCATATATTTT
cdr3_aa: CASSYTGNTIYF